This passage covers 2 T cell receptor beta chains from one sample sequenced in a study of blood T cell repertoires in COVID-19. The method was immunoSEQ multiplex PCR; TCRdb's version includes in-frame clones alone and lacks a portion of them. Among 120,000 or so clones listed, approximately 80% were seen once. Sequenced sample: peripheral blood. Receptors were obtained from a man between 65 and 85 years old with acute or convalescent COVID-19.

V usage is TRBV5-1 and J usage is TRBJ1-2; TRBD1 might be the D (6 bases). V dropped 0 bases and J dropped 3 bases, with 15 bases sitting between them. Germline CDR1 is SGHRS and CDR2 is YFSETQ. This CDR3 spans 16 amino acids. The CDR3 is CASSLAAGALDYGYTF. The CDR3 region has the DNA TGCGCCAGCAGCTTGGCCGCAGGGGCCCTGGACTATGGCTACACCTTC.

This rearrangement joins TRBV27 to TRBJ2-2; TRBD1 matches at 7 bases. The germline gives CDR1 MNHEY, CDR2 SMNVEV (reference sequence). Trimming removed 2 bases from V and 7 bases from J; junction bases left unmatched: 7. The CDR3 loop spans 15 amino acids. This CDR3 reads CASSLLDRANGELFF. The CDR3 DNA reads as TGTGCCAGCAGTTTACTCGACAGGGCTAACGGGGAGCTGTTTTTT.